This T cell receptor beta chain was observed in a study of shared clonotypes between healthy human individuals. About the research overall: The people who gave samples were a couple of women and a few men aged 18 to 49. CD4 naive cells filled three plates per donor, CD4 memory three, CD8 naive two and CD8 memory one. General study points: Rarefaction analysis demonstrated incomplete sorted-subset sequencing notwithstanding large depth.

Sequencing used immunoSEQ multiplex PCR; TCRdb keeps in-frame clones, though not all of them. The table shows 630,000 or so clones, with 98% occurring only once. Germline CDR1 SGHVS, CDR2 FNYEAQ. The CDR3 covers 15 residues. V was clipped by 5 bases and J by 5 bases; unmatched bases: 9. Positive CCR7 selection of CD45RO-negative cells yielded the naive CD8 cells, and terminally differentiated effector memory CD45RA+ cells were excluded. This clone was seen more than once but under ten times. Its antigen is not known. This TCR was recovered from a young man in good health. The sequenced sample consisted of naive CD8+ T cells sorted from blood. The J gene is TRBJ1-1, the V gene TRBV7-6, with TRBD1 matching 9 bases. As DNA, the CDR3 is TGTGCCAGCAGCCTCCGGGACAGGGAGGATACTGAAGCTTTCTTT. Amino acids: CASSLRDREDTEAFF.